Only a few counts were recorded for the clone carrying this T cell receptor beta chain. What it binds is not known. This record comes from a study of beta chain features in type 1 diabetes. The entirety of the isolated RNA underwent reverse transcription, so expressed TCRB transcripts were sequenced. Measured with immunoSEQ multiplex PCR; TCRdb has only the in-frame clones, and not every one. Of fewer than 200,000 clones detected, about 13% appear once; the ten largest clones hold 0.5% to 0.75%. The CDR3 has 13 residues. The V gene lost 7 bases and the J gene lost 1 base, with 10 bases spanning the gap. The germline V gene has CDR1 LGHNA and CDR2 YNFKEQ. Study-wide results and caveats: Patients with type 1 diabetes showed fewer VDJ junction insertions and more deletions.

The genes are TRBV4-2 and TRBJ1-1; D might be TRBD1 (5 bases). This receptor was taken from a young woman in good health. The source material was central memory CD4+ T cells from blood. The DNA for the CDR3 is TGTGCCAGCAATATTAGGGGGAACACTGAAGCTTTCTTT. Translated: CASNIRGNTEAFF.